The clone carrying this T cell receptor (beta chain) was counted many times. The antigen is not known. Amplified TCR beta CDR3 regions derived from RNA transcripts. HTBI primers were used for first-round RT-PCR of the TCR CDR3. Via MiXCR, TCRdb re-called the multiplex PCR reads, giving one row per CDR3 protein. Seen here are about 410,000 distinct CDR3 sequences, over 12% observed once, and the top ten hold approximately 13%. The CDR3 spans 16 residues. Germline CDR1 reads MNHEY; CDR2 reads SVGEGT. Trimming at V came to 4 bases and at J to 4 bases, leaving 9 bases not matched to a gene. The source of the sample is a study of T cells in Graves' hyperthyroidism and ophthalmopathy. Study results and limitations: Most thyroid-expanded clonotypes above 0.001 were also found in blood. Ophthalmopathy was identified by the model a median 6.5 months ahead of onset.

Lactation, pregnancy, other autoimmune disease or uncontrolled infection excluded patients. The sequenced material came from blood. V is TRBV6-2 or TRBV6-3 and J is TRBJ1-5, with 8 nucleotides matching TRBD1. The clonotype comes from a man younger than 30 with Graves' ophthalmopathy. CDR3 DNA: TGTGCCAGCAGTTTCGAACCGGGACAGGCTAATCAGCCCCAGCATTTT. It specifies CASSFEPGQANQPQHF.